Shown below are 29 T cell receptor beta chains from a single sample sequenced in a study of blood T cell repertoires in COVID-19. Data came from immunoSEQ multiplex PCR; TCRdb stores just in-frame clones and leaves some out. The data contain some 180,000 clones, 88% of them singletons. Sample: peripheral blood. All receptors come from a man aged 45-65 years who had recovered from COVID-19.

The chain recombines TRBV7-3 with TRBJ1-2; no reliable D call. CDR1 SGHTA and CDR2 FQGTGA come from the germline V gene. V was cut by 1 base and J by 6 bases, with 12 bases left in between. The CDR3 totals 14 residues. CDR3 DNA: TGTGCCAGCAGCTTAAATCCGGGAGGCCATGGCTACACCTTC. Protein: CASSLNPGGHGYTF. The full variable domain, its missing parts supplied by reference TRBV7-3 and TRBJ1-2, is GAGVSQTPSNKVTEKGKYVELRCDPISGHTALYWYRQSLGQGPEFLIYFQGTGAADDSGLPNDRFFAVRPEGSVSTLKIQRTERGDSAVYLCASSLNPGGHGYTFGSGTRLTVV.

This clone was seen only a few times. V gene TRBV19 combines with J gene TRBJ2-7; 9 bases align to TRBD1. The CDR3 has 15 residues. Per the germline V gene, CDR1 is LNHDA and CDR2 is SQIVND (reference sequence). The trim removed 3 bases at V and 6 bases at J, leaving 9 bases unmatched. CDR3 sequence (DNA): TGTGCCAGTAGTATTTCTGCAGGACAGGGGACCGAGCAGTACTTC. The encoded protein is CASSISAGQGTEQYF. The full variable domain, completed using reference TRBV19 and TRBJ2-7, is DGGITQSPKYLFRKEGQNVTLSCEQNLNHDAMYWYRQDPGQGLRLIYYSQIVNDFQKGDIAEGYSVSREKKESFPLTVTSAQKNPTAFYLCASSISAGQGTEQYFGPGTRLTVT.

V is TRBV7-2 and J is TRBJ2-7; 13 bases are a match to TRBD2. V shed 3 bases and J 7 bases; nucleotides not matched to a gene: 3. Germline V gene sequence: CDR1 SGHTA, CDR2 FQGNSA. The CDR3 totals 14 residues. This chain's CDR3 is CASSLGTSGMEQYF. The DNA of the CDR3 is TGTGCCAGCAGCTTGGGGACTAGCGGGATGGAGCAGTACTTC.

This clone was observed once. The sample holds other DNA sequences that translate to the same CDR3. The chain employs TRBV6-5 and TRBJ1-5; D is ambiguous. V lost 4 bases and J 0 bases, leaving 10 bases between the germline ends. The CDR3 sequence is 15 residues long. CDR1 is MNHEY and CDR2 is SVGAGI in the germline V gene. The CDR3 spells CASSLTGYSNQPQHF. As DNA, the CDR3 is TGTGCCAGCAGTTTGACGGGTTATAGCAATCAGCCCCAGCATTTT.

The chain uses TRBV7-2 and TRBJ1-5; D gene uncertain. V lost 1 base, J lost 9 bases, and 7 bases lay in between. CDR3 length: 12 amino acids. Germline V gene data show CDR1 as SGHTA and CDR2 as FQGNSA. The CDR3 bases are TGTGCCAGCAGCTTAGGCCGGGGGCCCCAGCATTTT. The encoded protein is CASSLGRGPQHF.

The chain recombines TRBV9 with TRBJ2-3; D may be TRBD1 (6 bases). Germline V gene data show CDR1 as SGDLS and CDR2 as YYNGEE. The CDR3 has 15 residues. Deletions cut 4 bases from V and 0 bases from J, with 12 bases between. The CDR3, as DNA: TGTGCCAGCAGCTACCGGACAGCTAGCACAGATACGCAGTATTTT. Translation: CASSYRTASTDTQYF. The whole variable domain, filled in from reference TRBV9 and TRBJ2-3, reads DSGVTQTPKHLITATGQRVTLRCSPRSGDLSVYWYQQSLDQGLQFLIQYYNGEERAKGNILERFSAQQFPDLHSELNLSSLELGDSALYFCASSYRTASTDTQYFGPGTRLTVL.

The chain carries TRBV4-1 and TRBJ2-7; possibly TRBD2 for D (6 bases). V was clipped by 0 bases and J by 6 bases, with 12 bases between them. CDR3 length equals 14 residues. Germline CDR1 and CDR2: MGHRA and YSYEKL. In nucleotides, the CDR3 is TGCGCCAGCAGCCAAGAGGGGGAGGTGAGCGAGCAGTACTTC. Translation: CASSQEGEVSEQYF.

V gene TRBV7-2 combines with J gene TRBJ2-1; TRBD1 agrees at 9 bases. Germline V lookup: CDR1 SGHTA, CDR2 FQGNSA. Unmatched junction bases numbered 4, after V lost 3 bases and J lost 7 bases. The CDR3 contains 14 residues. This CDR3 reads CASSLGQGYNEQFF. The CDR3 coding sequence is TGTGCCAGCAGCTTGGGACAGGGTTATAATGAGCAGTTCTTC.

V and J are TRBV6-5 and TRBJ2-7, with 10 bases that match TRBD1. Per germline, CDR1 MNHEY and CDR2 SVGAGI. Germline trimming cut 6 bases from V and 5 bases from J; bases unmatched to any gene: 10. The length of the CDR3 is 15 residues. The CDR3 sequence: CASRNGQGGRNEQYF. The CDR3 DNA reads as TGTGCCAGCAGGAATGGACAGGGGGGAAGGAACGAGCAGTACTTC.

The table lists this clone with a count of one. The chain uses TRBV19 and TRBJ2-7; tentative D call: TRBD1 (6 bases). Germline CDR1 LNHDA, CDR2 SQIVND (reference sequence). There are 12 residues in the CDR3. V gave up 6 bases and J gave up 2 bases, with 8 bases separating them. The CDR3 DNA reads TGTGCCAGTAGCAGGGGAACCTACGAGCAGTACTTC. Its protein product is CASSRGTYEQYF.

The chain links TRBV19 to TRBJ2-5; D possibly corresponds to TRBD1 (5 bases). The CDR3 totals 15 residues. Germline CDR1 LNHDA, CDR2 SQIVND (reference sequence). V lost 1 base and J lost 3, with 12 bases in between. The CDR3 bases are TGTGCCAGTAGTATAGGAAGACAGCCGAAAGAGACCCAGTACTTC. Its protein is CASSIGRQPKETQYF.

The gene calls are TRBV5-4 and TRBJ2-3, with 9 bases identical to TRBD2. Germline CDR1 reads SGHNT; CDR2 reads YYREEE (reference sequence). The V and J ends lost 4 bases and 4 bases, in that order; junction bases with no gene match: 10. CDR3 length: 16 amino acids. The CDR3: CASSTPAASGADTQYF. The CDR3 DNA reads TGTGCCAGCAGCACGCCGGCGGCTAGCGGGGCAGATACGCAGTATTTT.

This clone has only one observation. V and J are TRBV9 and TRBJ2-7; no definite D call. The V gene's germline CDR1 is SGDLS and CDR2 YYNGEE. V was clipped by 4 bases and J by 3 bases, with 14 bases between them. The CDR3 runs 14 residues. CDR3 in amino acids: CASSHKGGLYEQYF. CDR3 DNA sequence: TGTGCCAGCAGCCACAAAGGCGGCCTCTACGAGCAGTACTTC.

The chain combines TRBV5-4 with TRBJ2-1; 16 bases match TRBD2. The J segment lost 7 bases and the V segment lost 4 bases, leaving 5 bases of the junction unmatched. The CDR3 runs 16 residues. The germline CDR1 and CDR2 sequences are SGHNT and YYREEE (reference sequence). This CDR3 is CASSPGLAGGQNEQFF. The CDR3 DNA follows: TGTGCCAGCAGCCCGGGACTAGCGGGGGGGCAGAATGAGCAGTTCTTC.

This chain links TRBV7-3 with TRBJ2-1, with TRBD2 identical over 10 bases. Per the germline V gene, CDR1 is SGHTA and CDR2 is FQGTGA. Trimming removed 5 bases from V and 8 bases from J; junction bases left unmatched: 9. The CDR3 is made up of 15 amino acids. The CDR3 loop is CASSPQAGGVHEQFF. CDR3 bases: TGTGCCAGCAGCCCCCAAGCGGGAGGGGTCCATGAGCAGTTCTTC.

The J gene is TRBJ1-4, the V gene TRBV2, with D possibly matching TRBD1 (5 bases). Trimming shortened V by 6 bases and J by 8 bases, and 13 bases separated the two germline ends. Germline V gene data show CDR1 as SNHLY and CDR2 as FYNNEI. The CDR3 runs 13 residues. The CDR3 bases are TGTGCCAGCAGCGGGGGTCCGGGAGAAAAACTGTTTTTT. Protein product: CASSGGPGEKLFF.

This chain uses TRBV6-2 or TRBV6-3 with TRBJ2-2; TRBD1 matches at 12 bases. The CDR3 is 17 residues long. V lost 5 bases and J lost 4; bases outside the gene matches: 8. CDR1 is MNHEY and CDR2 is SVGEGT in the germline V gene. As DNA, the CDR3 is TGTGCCAGCAGTCGCGCGGGGACAGGGGGCAGCACCGGGGAGCTGTTTTTT. Translating gives CASSRAGTGGSTGELFF.

The chain carries TRBV9 and TRBJ2-7, with D perhaps TRBD1 (5 bases). The V gene lost 4 bases and the J gene lost 0 bases, with 8 bases spanning the gap. CDR1 and CDR2 (germline): SGDLS, YYNGEE. The CDR3 extends over 13 amino acids. The CDR3 sequence is CASSLGPSYEQYF. CDR3 DNA sequence: TGTGCCAGCAGCCTGGGGCCCTCCTACGAGCAGTACTTC.

The chain employs TRBV7-9 and TRBJ2-7; 10 nucleotides align to TRBD1. The J segment lost 4 bases and the V segment lost 1 base, leaving 7 bases of the junction unmatched. Germline loops: CDR1 SEHNR, CDR2 FQNEAQ (reference sequence). The CDR3 sequence is 16 residues long. CDR3 sequence: CASSLEETGGEYEQYF. In nucleotides, the CDR3 is TGTGCCAGCAGCTTAGAGGAGACAGGGGGCGAATACGAGCAGTACTTC.

The rearrangement links TRBV6-4 to TRBJ2-5, with D unclear. Germline V gene lookup returns CDR1 MRHNA and CDR2 SNTAGT. There are 13 residues in the CDR3. Trimming pared 2 bases from V and 5 bases from J, leaving 9 bases between. The CDR3 region has the DNA TGTGCCAGCAGTGACGTGCTATGGGAGACCCAGTACTTC. This sequence encodes CASSDVLWETQYF.

V and J are TRBV28 and TRBJ1-5, with D tentatively TRBD1 (6 bases). The germline V gene has CDR1 MDHEN and CDR2 SYDVKM. The CDR3 sequence is 16 residues long. Trimming pared 7 bases from V and 6 bases from J, leaving 22 bases between. CDR3 region: CASTGQGTIIGQPQHF. The CDR3 DNA reads as TGTGCCAGCACGGGGCAGGGGACGATTATCGGTCAGCCCCAGCATTTT.

This clone has more than one count but fewer than ten. CDR3 in amino acids: CASGLAGQPGTQYF. The CDR3, as DNA: TGTGCCAGTGGACTAGCGGGACAGCCAGGGACCCAGTACTTC. This chain uses TRBV19 with TRBJ2-5; 12 positions match TRBD2. The CDR3 covers 14 residues. The junction had 8 bases not matched to a gene; V was cut back by 8 bases and J by 7 bases. The germline CDR1 and CDR2 sequences are LNHDA and SQIVND (reference sequence). Using reference TRBV19 and TRBJ2-5 for the parts outside the CDR3, the full variable domain is DGGITQSPKYLFRKEGQNVTLSCEQNLNHDAMYWYRQDPGQGLRLIYYSQIVNDFQKGDIAEGYSVSREKKESFPLTVTSAQKNPTAFYLCASGLAGQPGTQYFGPGTRLLVL.

V gene TRBV12-5 combines with J gene TRBJ2-7; TRBD1 aligns across 7 bases. The germline gives CDR1 LGHNT, CDR2 FRNRAP. CDR3 length equals 16 residues. V lost 1 base, J lost 5 bases, and 11 bases stayed unmatched. CDR3 in amino acids: CASGLGTGSVYDEQYF. DNA for the CDR3: TGTGCTAGTGGTTTGGGGACAGGTTCCGTCTACGACGAGCAGTACTTC.

As DNA, the CDR3 is TGTGCCAGCACCTTGACACGTTCCCCGACCGGGGAGCTGTTTTTT. Translated: CASTLTRSPTGELFF. This rearrangement joins TRBV6-5 to TRBJ2-2; D remains ambiguous. V shed 7 bases and J shed 5 bases, with 17 bases lying between them. The CDR3 extends over 15 amino acids. Looked up from germline, CDR1 is MNHEY and CDR2 is SVGAGI.

This chain connects TRBV19 to TRBJ1-1, with D maybe TRBD1 (6 bases). Trimming removed 1 base from V and 2 bases from J, with 17 bases in between. Germline CDR1 reads LNHDA; CDR2 reads SQIVND (reference sequence). This CDR3 spans 17 amino acids. DNA for the CDR3: TGTGCCAGTAGTATAGGCACAGGGTTGGGGATCAACACTGAAGCTTTCTTT. Translation: CASSIGTGLGINTEAFF. Complete variable domain (other parts from reference TRBV19 and TRBJ1-1): DGGITQSPKYLFRKEGQNVTLSCEQNLNHDAMYWYRQDPGQGLRLIYYSQIVNDFQKGDIAEGYSVSREKKESFPLTVTSAQKNPTAFYLCASSIGTGLGINTEAFFGQGTRLTVV.

The rearrangement uses TRBV24-1 and TRBJ1-5, with D possibly being TRBD1 (6 bases). Germline V gene lookup returns CDR1 KGHDR and CDR2 SFDVKD. Trimming shortened V by 3 bases and J by 0 bases, and 32 bases separated the two germline ends. CDR3 length equals 23 residues. CDR3 loop: CATSDPRGEAADGYRNSNQPQHF. The CDR3 DNA is TGTGCCACCAGTGATCCCAGGGGCGAGGCGGCGGACGGGTATAGGAATAGCAATCAGCCCCAGCATTTT.

This chain connects TRBV7-2 to TRBJ2-2; TRBD2 might be the D (6 bases). This CDR3 has 14 amino acids. The ends were cut back, 0 bases at V and 6 bases at J, with 8 bases in the middle. Germline assignment: CDR1 SGHTA and CDR2 FQGNSA. The CDR3 spells CASSLAGGPGELFF. The CDR3 DNA sequence: TGTGCCAGCAGCTTAGCGGGAGGTCCCGGGGAGCTGTTTTTT.

This clone was detected only once. The chain links TRBV6-6 to TRBJ1-6; 11 bases are a match to TRBD1. V gave up 6 bases and J gave up 7 bases; unmatched junction bases: 5. There are 15 residues in the CDR3. Germline values: CDR1 MNHNY, CDR2 SVGAGI (reference sequence). CDR3 in DNA: TGTGCCAGCAGCCTTGGGACAGGGGGGAATTCACCCCTCCACTTT. Its translation: CASSLGTGGNSPLHF.

The chain uses TRBV5-4 and TRBJ2-7; no clear D gene. This CDR3 has 13 amino acids. Trimming pared 4 bases from V and 6 bases from J, leaving 14 bases between. CDR1 is SGHNT, CDR2 YYREEE, per germline (reference sequence). CDR3 sequence reads: CASSPGMASEQYF. CDR3 bases: TGTGCCAGCAGCCCGGGTATGGCCTCCGAGCAGTACTTC.